Listed below are T cell receptor beta chains from one sample, sequenced in a study of shared clonotypes between healthy human individuals. Sequenced by immunoSEQ multiplex PCR; TCRdb stores in-frame clones only, minus some. The table lists roughly 700,000 clones, less than 95% of them singletons. Sequencing used memory CD8+ T cells from PBMCs. Receptor source: a man aged 18 to 35 in good health. Some clones in this sample may be carry-over from other donors' samples. CDR3s include the opening cysteine and the closing phenylalanine or tryptophan. D genes are given only for firm matches. Clone size, where shown, is once, few, many, or a class for clones that have expanded.

CDR3aa | CDR3nt | j_gene | v_gene | abundance | d_gene
CASSSGQTPNEKLFF | TGCGCCAGCAGCTCCGGACAGACACCAAATGAAAAACTGTTTTTT | TRBJ1-4 | TRBV5-1 | - | -
CASSLDKGGTEAFF | TGTGCCAGCAGCTTAGACAAAGGGGGCACTGAAGCTTTCTTT | TRBJ1-1 | TRBV13 | once | -
CASSLYLSSYEQYF | TGTGCCAGCAGTCTCTATCTTAGCTCCTACGAGCAGTACTTC | TRBJ2-7 | TRBV13 | once | -
CASSPLAPIQFF | TGTGCCAGTAGCCCACTAGCGCCCATTCAGTTCTTC | TRBJ2-1 | TRBV19 | - | TRBD2
CASSALGVNRHEQYF | TGTGCCAGCAGTGCTCTGGGAGTTAATAGACACGAGCAGTACTTC | TRBJ2-7 | TRBV2 | - | -
CASSGGLAGGPSYNEQFF | TGCGCCAGCAGCGGGGGACTAGCGGGAGGGCCCTCCTACAATGAGCAGTTCTTC | TRBJ2-1 | TRBV5-1 | - | TRBD2
CASSLALAGAHEQFF | TGTGCCAGCAGTTTAGCACTAGCGGGAGCGCATGAGCAGTTCTTC | TRBJ2-1 | TRBV28 | - | TRBD2
CASSLLQQDNEQFF | TGCGCCAGCAGCCTTCTACAACAGGACAATGAGCAGTTCTTC | TRBJ2-1 | TRBV4-3 | many | -
CASSQEGLAGRTDTQYF | TGCGCCAGCAGCCAAGAGGGGCTAGCGGGCCGCACAGATACGCAGTATTTT | TRBJ2-3 | TRBV4-3 | - | TRBD2
CAITGTSGNYTGELFF | TGTGCCATCACCGGGACTAGCGGGAACTACACCGGGGAGCTGTTTTTT | TRBJ2-2 | TRBV10-3 | - | TRBD2
CASSEQDPAYGYTF | TGTGCCAGCAGCGAACAGGATCCTGCCTATGGCTACACCTTC | TRBJ1-2 | TRBV5-6 | - | -
CASSVGAGGLYEQYF | TGTGCCAGCAGCGTAGGGGCAGGGGGACTCTACGAGCAGTACTTC | TRBJ2-7 | TRBV9 | - | -
CASSIGAPSYNEQFF | TGTGCCAGTAGTATTGGGGCCCCCTCCTACAATGAGCAGTTCTTC | TRBJ2-1 | TRBV19 | - | -
CASSLDRGRYEQYF | TGCGCCAGCAGCTTGGACAGGGGGCGGTACGAGCAGTACTTC | TRBJ2-7 | TRBV5-1 | - | TRBD1
CSAQINYGYTF | TGCAGTGCTCAGATTAACTATGGCTACACCTTC | TRBJ1-2 | TRBV20-1 | - | -
CASSQVVNLRGEQYF | TGCGCCAGCAGCCAAGTAGTGAACCTCCGAGGAGAGCAGTACTTC | TRBJ2-7 | TRBV4-1 | - | -
CASSAKGTLAGADTQYF | TGTGCCAGCAGTGCCAAGGGGACTCTAGCGGGAGCGGATACGCAGTATTTT | TRBJ2-3 | TRBV25-1 | - | TRBD2
CASSELGGSNNEQFF | TGTGCCAGCAGTGAATTAGGCGGGAGCAACAATGAGCAGTTCTTC | TRBJ2-1 | TRBV25-1 | - | TRBD2
CASSSRQGSGANVLTF | TGCGCCAGCAGCTCTCGACAGGGGAGTGGGGCCAACGTCCTGACTTTC | TRBJ2-6 | TRBV4-3 | many | TRBD1
CASSVDGTSYEQYF | TGTGCCAGCAGCGTAGACGGAACATCCTACGAGCAGTACTTC | TRBJ2-7 | TRBV9 | - | -
CASSPPGQAFLLDEQYF | TGTGCCAGCAGCCCCCCGGGACAGGCCTTCCTTTTGGACGAGCAGTACTTC | TRBJ2-7 | TRBV28 | - | TRBD1
CASSLVRGSNTEAFF | TGTGCCAGCAGCTTGGTACGGGGTTCGAACACTGAAGCTTTCTTT | TRBJ1-1 | TRBV5-4 | - | -
CSVRTGATYEQYF | TGCAGCGTCCGGACAGGGGCGACCTACGAGCAGTACTTC | TRBJ2-7 | TRBV29-1 | - | TRBD1
CASMGPRAYNEQFF | TGTGCCAGCATGGGACCGAGAGCCTACAATGAGCAGTTCTTC | TRBJ2-1 | TRBV27 | - | -
CSVAVVDSPVPYEQYF | TGCAGCGTTGCCGTCGTCGACAGCCCAGTACCCTACGAGCAGTACTTC | TRBJ2-7 | TRBV29-1 | - | -
CASSTRTGEDSGNTIYF | TGTGCCAGCAGCACGAGGACAGGGGAGGACTCTGGAAACACCATATATTTT | TRBJ1-3 | TRBV11-2 | - | TRBD1
CASSLFGNSYEQYF | TGTGCCAGCAGCTTATTTGGGAACTCCTACGAGCAGTACTTC | TRBJ2-7 | TRBV7-8 | once | -
CASTWGPRGGNIQYF | TGTGCCAGTACGTGGGGGCCGAGGGGGGGTAACATTCAGTACTTC | TRBJ2-4 | TRBV19 | - | -
CASTLAGGVYNEQFF | TGTGCCAGCACCTTAGCGGGAGGTGTCTACAATGAGCAGTTCTTC | TRBJ2-1 | TRBV5-8 | once | TRBD2
CASSQEDRRNYGYTF | TGCGCCAGCAGCCAAGAGGACAGAAGAAACTATGGCTACACCTTC | TRBJ1-2 | TRBV4-3 | - | -
CASSRPESSYEQYF | TGTGCCAGTAGTAGGCCAGAGAGCTCCTACGAGCAGTACTTC | TRBJ2-7 | TRBV19 | - | -
CASSSRLAGGRDTQYF | TGTGCCAGCAGCTCTCGACTAGCGGGAGGGAGAGATACGCAGTATTTT | TRBJ2-3 | TRBV7-3 | - | TRBD2
CASSSNSYEQYF | TGTGCCAGTTCTTCCAACTCCTACGAGCAGTACTTC | TRBJ2-7 | TRBV9 | - | -